The 17 T cell receptor beta chains below come from one sample, sequenced in a study of T cells after yellow fever vaccination. Each CDR3 protein is one row after TCRdb ran MiXCR on the 5' RACE reads. The sample contains approximately 580,000 distinct CDR3 sequences, around 17% of which appear only once. This specimen was PBMCs, taken 5 to 6 days after the first yellow fever vaccination. The receptors derive from a man aged 18 to 29 who received the YFV17D yellow fever vaccine.

The genes are TRBV7-9 and TRBJ1-4; D is perhaps TRBD1 (5 bases). The CDR3 contains 14 residues. The V end lost 2 bases, the J end lost 6 bases, and 10 bases lay between the germline ends. Germline V lookup: CDR1 SEHNR, CDR2 FQNEAQ (reference sequence). CDR3 nucleotide sequence: TGTGCCAGCAGCTTATCCCCGGGGGATGAAAAACTGTTTTTT. Protein sequence: CASSLSPGDEKLFF.

This rearrangement joins TRBV6-5 to TRBJ2-1; TRBD2 is a possible D gene (7 bases). This CDR3 is built from 15 residues. CDR1 is MNHEY, CDR2 SVGAGI, per germline. V was cut by 3 bases and J by 9 bases, with 18 bases left in between. The CDR3 DNA reads TGTGCCAGCAGTTATCGGGCTACGGGGGGCGGTGAGCAGTTCTTC. Its protein product is CASSYRATGGGEQFF.

The rearrangement joins TRBV19 to TRBJ2-1; unclear D gene. This CDR3 region has 13 residues. CDR1 is LNHDA, CDR2 SQIVND, per germline (reference sequence). V dropped 4 bases and J dropped 8 bases, with 12 bases sitting between them. CDR3 loop: CASSRRSTDEQFF. The DNA for the CDR3 is TGTGCCAGTAGTAGGCGGTCTACGGATGAGCAGTTCTTC. Looking up the rest from reference TRBV19 and TRBJ2-1 gives the full variable domain: DGGITQSPKYLFRKEGQNVTLSCEQNLNHDAMYWYRQDPGQGLRLIYYSQIVNDFQKGDIAEGYSVSREKKESFPLTVTSAQKNPTAFYLCASSRRSTDEQFFGPGTRLTVL.

This clonotype came up a few times. This chain links TRBV5-1 with TRBJ2-2; possibly TRBD2 for D (5 bases). The CDR3 loop spans 16 amino acids. Trimming removed 1 base from V and 3 bases from J, with 13 bases in between. Per germline, CDR1 SGHRS and CDR2 YFSETQ. The CDR3 DNA reads as TGCGCCAGCAGCTTGTCGGGATGGGTGGACACCGGGGAGCTGTTTTTT. Encoded protein: CASSLSGWVDTGELFF.

In this sample, this clonotype turned up a few times. The CDR3 is CASSEEQGVKAGELFF. The CDR3 nucleotides read TGTGCCAGCAGTGAAGAGCAGGGGGTTAAGGCCGGGGAGCTGTTTTTT. This chain uses TRBV25-1 with TRBJ2-2, with 7 bases matching TRBD1. The CDR3 has 16 amino acids. Germline CDR1 and CDR2: MGHDK and SYGVNS. Unmatched junction bases numbered 9, after V lost 2 bases and J lost 6 bases.

V and J are TRBV7-8 and TRBJ1-3; D gene ambiguous. This CDR3 has 15 residues. The V end was cut by 5 bases, the J end by 1 base, with 12 bases between. The germline V gene has CDR1 SGHVS and CDR2 FQNEAQ. CDR3 coding DNA: TGTGCCAGCAGCCTCACCACCCGTTCTGGAAACACCATATATTTT. Translation gives CASSLTTRSGNTIYF.

The chain joins TRBV4-3 to TRBJ2-4; 7 bases match TRBD1. Trimming at V came to 3 bases and at J to 8 bases, leaving 4 bases not matched to a gene. This CDR3 region has 13 residues. Germline-derived CDR1 and CDR2 are LGHNA and YSLEER. The chain's CDR3 is CASSHIQGHIQYF. The CDR3 coding sequence is TGCGCCAGCAGCCATATACAGGGGCACATTCAGTACTTC.

The table lists this clonotype with a few counts. The chain couples TRBV5-6 to TRBJ1-5, with D tentatively TRBD1 (5 bases). The germline CDR1 and CDR2 sequences are SGHDT and YYEEEE. The V gene lost 3 bases and the J gene lost 0 bases, with 16 bases spanning the gap. The CDR3 sequence is 17 residues long. The CDR3 nucleotides read TGTGCCAGCAGCTCGACGGGGGGAGTGTATAGCAATCAGCCCCAGCATTTT. Amino acids: CASSSTGGVYSNQPQHF.

The table lists this clonotype with many counts. The rearrangement links TRBV5-1 to TRBJ2-2; weak D call: TRBD2 (5 bases). Germline loops: CDR1 SGHRS, CDR2 YFSETQ. V was trimmed by 4 bases and J by 3 bases, leaving 10 bases between them. This CDR3 region has 14 residues. The CDR3, as DNA: TGCGCCAGCAGCAACTTACTAGACACCGGGGAGCTGTTTTTT. Protein sequence: CASSNLLDTGELFF.

Ten or more counts support this clonotype. The rearrangement uses TRBV11-2 and TRBJ2-1; the match to TRBD2 covers 9 bases. This CDR3 has 16 residues. V shed 4 bases and J 5 bases; nucleotides not matched to a gene: 9. Germline CDR1 SGHAT, CDR2 FQNNGV. The CDR3 coding sequence is TGTGCCAGCAGCTCTCTAGCGGGGACGATCAACAATGAGCAGTTCTTC. Translating gives CASSSLAGTINNEQFF.

The sample holds a few counts of this clonotype. The chain uses TRBV5-1 and TRBJ1-1; D ambiguous. V was shortened by 1 base and J by 7 bases, with 14 bases between the two germline ends. The CDR3 has 14 residues. CDR1 is SGHRS and CDR2 is YFSETQ in the germline V gene. CDR3 DNA sequence: TGCGCCAGCAGCTTGAGGGTTGAGGGTGATGAAGCTTTCTTT. It encodes CASSLRVEGDEAFF.

The gene calls are TRBV7-9 and TRBJ1-1; D unresolved. Germline lookup yields CDR1 SEHNR and CDR2 FQNEAQ (reference sequence). Trimming removed 0 bases from V and 7 bases from J, with 12 bases in between. The CDR3 spans 14 residues. The CDR3 DNA reads as TGTGCCAGCAGCTTAGCCGTGTCGACGGGTGAAGCTTTCTTT. Translation: CASSLAVSTGEAFF.

The chain carries TRBV5-4 and TRBJ2-2, with D unresolved. The V end lost 1 base, the J end lost 5 bases, and 24 bases lay between the germline ends. CDR1 SGHNT and CDR2 YYREEE come from the germline V gene (reference sequence). This CDR3 spans 19 amino acids. CDR3 DNA: TGTGCCAGCAGCTTGTTTCCGAGACACCAAGGAAGACCAACCGGGGAGCTGTTTTTT. Translating it yields CASSLFPRHQGRPTGELFF.

J is TRBJ1-5 and V is TRBV7-2; the match to TRBD1 covers 8 bases. CDR3 length: 15 amino acids. After removal of 1 base from V and 10 bases from J, the junction contained 9 bases not matched to a gene. Germline lookup yields CDR1 SGHTA and CDR2 FQGNSA. CDR3 DNA sequence: TGTGCCAGCAGCTTAGGTCAGGGGGCCCTGGGACCCCAGCATTTT. Encoded protein: CASSLGQGALGPQHF.

This rearrangement joins TRBV20-1 to TRBJ1-1; TRBD1 agrees at 9 bases. The CDR3 spans 12 residues. Germline CDR1 DFQATT, CDR2 SNEGSKA (reference sequence). The J segment lost 10 bases and the V segment lost 6 bases, leaving 9 bases of the junction unmatched. The CDR3 DNA reads TGCAGTGCAGCCACAGGGGGCGCGGGAGCTTTCTTT. Protein sequence: CSAATGGAGAFF.

The table lists this clonotype with a few counts. The chain links TRBV3-1 to TRBJ2-5; tentatively, D is TRBD1 (6 bases). V was clipped by 3 bases and J by 1 base, with 9 bases between them. The CDR3 loop spans 14 amino acids. CDR1 and CDR2 from the germline V gene are LGHDT and YNNKEL (reference sequence). The CDR3 coding sequence is TGTGCCAGCAGCCACCACAGGGCCCAAGAGACCCAGTACTTC. Translation: CASSHHRAQETQYF.

This clonotype was found a few times. The V and J genes are TRBV20-1 and TRBJ2-7, with a possible D match to TRBD1 (5 bases). Germline V lookup: CDR1 DFQATT, CDR2 SNEGSKA (reference sequence). The CDR3 is 12 amino acids. The ends were cut back, 3 bases at V and 4 bases at J, with 10 bases in the middle. The CDR3 region is CSASAGMYEQYF. CDR3 DNA: TGCAGTGCTAGTGCAGGGATGTACGAGCAGTACTTC.